This T cell receptor beta chain was sequenced for a study of T cell responses to AZD1222 COVID-19 vaccine. Background on the study: Analyses pooled second doses at about 4 or about 12 weeks.

With regard to this clone: Its antigen is unidentified.

The study's findings and limits: Distributed over spike, vaccine-associated CD4 TCRs predominated at 160-218 and 743-854. White British people made up most donors, females outnumbered males, and clonal diversity was possibly underestimated. Only five to seven AZD1222 recipients tested seropositive at baseline.

V was shortened by 1 base and J by 2 bases, with 12 bases between the two germline ends. Germline assignment: CDR1 MNHNS and CDR2 SASEGT. This CDR3 contains 15 residues. The protocol was immunoSEQ multiplex PCR, while the TCRdb copy is restricted to in-frame clones and leaves out a portion. The sample holds about 130,000 clones, under 95% seen once. This TCR was recovered from an adult in good health. Sequenced material: peripheral blood, taken on day 0 of AZD1222 vaccination. The V gene is TRBV6-1, the J gene TRBJ2-7; no clear D. The CDR3 coding sequence is TGTGCCAGCAGTGAAGGGCCGCCCGCCACCTACGAGCAGTACTTC. Translation: CASSEGPPATYEQYF.